Following are 5 T cell receptor beta chains from one sample sequenced in a study of shared clonotypes between healthy human individuals. Repertoires were generated with immunoSEQ multiplex PCR, while TCRdb's copy carries only in-frame clones and drops some. The sample has more than 2 million clones, approximately 94% seen once. The sample consisted of naive CD4+ T cells sorted from blood. Described subset: CD45RA+ positively selected. These receptors came from a man aged 18 to 29 in good health.

This chain links TRBV5-1 with TRBJ1-4; no clear D. V dropped 0 bases and J dropped 2 bases, with 11 bases sitting between them. There are 16 residues in the CDR3. Germline CDR1 is SGHRS and CDR2 is YFSETQ. CDR3 loop: CASSLGAALTNEKLFF. The CDR3 DNA is TGCGCCAGCAGCTTGGGGGCAGCTCTTACTAATGAAAAACTGTTTTTT.

Remarks on this clone: One end of the junction fails to match germline, which may point to a read error. This sequence joins TRBV7-9 and TRBJ1-1; D is perhaps TRBD1 (6 bases). The V gene's germline CDR1 is SEHNR and CDR2 FQNEAQ (reference sequence). This CDR3 contains 16 residues. The CDR3 here is CASSSRGQGTGTGAFF. CDR3 nucleotide sequence: TGTGCCAGCAGCTCCCGGGGTCAGGGGACTGGCACTGGAGCTTTCTTT.

The rearrangement joins TRBV28 to TRBJ1-4; possibly TRBD1 for D (5 bases). This CDR3 spans 15 amino acids. V was trimmed by 6 bases and J by 7 bases, leaving 18 bases between them. The germline V gene has CDR1 MDHEN and CDR2 SYDVKM. The CDR3 nucleotides are TGTGCCAGCAGCTTACAGGCTGCAGTAAGTGAAAAACTGTTTTTT. It translates to CASSLQAAVSEKLFF.

V and J are TRBV7-2 and TRBJ2-2; 11 positions match TRBD2. J lost 7 bases, V lost 1 base, and 8 bases had no gene match. CDR1 is SGHTA and CDR2 is FQGNSA in the germline V gene. This CDR3 is built from 17 residues. CDR3 nucleotide sequence: TGTGCCAGCAGCTTAGATAGCGGGAGGGCCGGGAACGGGGAGCTGTTTTTT. Residues: CASSLDSGRAGNGELFF. The entire variable domain, with the rest obtained from reference TRBV7-2 and TRBJ2-2, is as follows: GAGVSQSPSNKVTEKGKDVELRCDPISGHTALYWYRQSLGQGLEFLIYFQGNSAPDKSGLPSDRFSAERTGGSVSTLTIQRTQQEDSAVYLCASSLDSGRAGNGELFFGEGSRLTVL.

The chain carries TRBV7-9 and TRBJ2-5, with a weak D call TRBD2 (6 bases). Germline V gene lookup returns CDR1 SEHNR and CDR2 FQNEAQ (reference sequence). The length of the CDR3 is 15 residues. The V and J ends lost 5 bases and 3 bases respectively, with 16 bases between them. The CDR3 DNA sequence: TGTGCCAGCAGCGATCTGGTTGGAGGGGAAGAGACCCAGTACTTC. This encodes CASSDLVGGEETQYF.